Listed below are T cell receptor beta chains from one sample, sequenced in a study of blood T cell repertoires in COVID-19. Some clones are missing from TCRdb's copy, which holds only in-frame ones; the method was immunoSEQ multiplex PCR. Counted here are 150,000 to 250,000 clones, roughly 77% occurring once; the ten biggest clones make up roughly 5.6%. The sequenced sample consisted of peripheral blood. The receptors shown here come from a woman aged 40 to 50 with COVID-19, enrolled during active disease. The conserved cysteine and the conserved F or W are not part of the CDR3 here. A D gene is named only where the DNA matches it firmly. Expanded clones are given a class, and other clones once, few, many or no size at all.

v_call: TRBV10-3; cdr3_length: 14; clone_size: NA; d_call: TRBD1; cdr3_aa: AISVVPTGGFEKLF
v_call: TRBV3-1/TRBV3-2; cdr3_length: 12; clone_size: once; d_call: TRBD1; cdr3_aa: ASSHDRANEKLF
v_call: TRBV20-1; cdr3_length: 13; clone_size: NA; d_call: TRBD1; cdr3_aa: SASGGQGYQETQY
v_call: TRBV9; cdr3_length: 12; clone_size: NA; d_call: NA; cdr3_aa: ASTKAGANYGYT
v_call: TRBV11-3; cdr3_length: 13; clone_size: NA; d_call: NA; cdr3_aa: ASSLGALNTGELF
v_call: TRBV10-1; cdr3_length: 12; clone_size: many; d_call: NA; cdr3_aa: ASSEGGEGEKLF
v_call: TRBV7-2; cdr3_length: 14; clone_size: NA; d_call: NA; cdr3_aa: ASSLGRGITTDTQY
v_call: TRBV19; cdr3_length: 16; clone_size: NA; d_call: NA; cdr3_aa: ASDKAPQEVGREGKLF
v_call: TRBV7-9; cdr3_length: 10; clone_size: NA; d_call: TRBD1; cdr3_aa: ASSNRGETQY
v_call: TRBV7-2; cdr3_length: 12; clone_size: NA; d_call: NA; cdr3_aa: ASSINLPRDEQY
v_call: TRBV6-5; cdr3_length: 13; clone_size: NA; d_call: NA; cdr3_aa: ASSSPGDGNYGYT
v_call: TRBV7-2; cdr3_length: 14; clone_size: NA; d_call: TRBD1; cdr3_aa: ASSLAAGGSRYGYT
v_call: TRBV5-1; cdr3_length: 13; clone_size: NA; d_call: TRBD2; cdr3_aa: ASSLLSSGSYEQY
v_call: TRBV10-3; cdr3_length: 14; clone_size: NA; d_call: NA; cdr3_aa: AISELAEVGTDTQY